These 19 T cell receptor beta chains share one sample of origin, sequenced in a study of T cell repertoires in cytomegalovirus infection. TCRdb independently ran MiXCR on the reads; one entry per CDR3 protein. The sample contains fewer than 200,000 distinct CDR3 sequences, approximately 14% of which appear only once. Sequenced: PBMCs. These receptors were obtained from a human donor in good health (CMV status not recorded). Some clones in this sample may be carry-over from other donors' samples.

Concerning this clonotype: Since a much larger clone is just one base distant, this may be a read error. CDR3 DNA: TGTGCCATCAGTGGAGGTGGGAGGTACACTGTAGCTTTCTTT. Translation gives CAISGGGRYTVAFF. V gene TRBV10-3 combines with J gene TRBJ1-1; no reliable D call. The CDR3 covers 14 residues. CDR1 is ENHRY, CDR2 SYGVKD, per germline.

The CDR3 protein is CASSSQWGGNTEAFF. CDR3 in DNA: TGTGCCAGCAGCTCTCAATGGGGGGGGAACACTGAAGCTTTCTTT. This chain uses TRBV7-9 with TRBJ1-1, with D perhaps TRBD1 (5 bases). V was cut by 4 bases and J by 1 base, with 13 bases left in between. Germline V lookup: CDR1 SEHNR, CDR2 FQNEAQ (reference sequence). The CDR3 is 15 amino acids.

This clonotype was observed at least ten times. The chain has TRBV6-1 and TRBJ2-5; possible D gene TRBD2, 6 bases. V was trimmed by 4 bases and J by 2 bases, leaving 11 bases between them. The CDR3 loop spans 14 amino acids. The germline gives CDR1 MNHNS, CDR2 SASEGT. The DNA of the CDR3 is TGTGCCAGCAGTGGGAGGCGGGGTCAAGAGACCCAGTACTTC. Translating gives CASSGRRGQETQYF.

This chain connects TRBV20-1 to TRBJ1-1; 9 nucleotides align to TRBD1. The CDR3 contains 15 residues. In germline, CDR1 is DFQATT, CDR2 SNEGSKA (reference sequence). Trimming removed 1 base from V and 3 bases from J; junction bases left unmatched: 6. As DNA, the CDR3 is TGCAGTGCTAGAGTAGGGGACAGGGTGGACACTGAAGCTTTCTTT. The encoded protein is CSARVGDRVDTEAFF.

The chain recombines TRBV28 with TRBJ1-5; TRBD1 aligns across 9 bases. CDR3 size: 15 residues. From germline, CDR1 is MDHEN and CDR2 SYDVKM. V gave up 6 bases and J gave up 4 bases; unmatched junction bases: 7. CDR3 in DNA: TGTGCCAGCAGCGGTGGGACAGGGCAAAATCAGCCCCAGCATTTT. This codes for CASSGGTGQNQPQHF.

In its sample, this clonotype was seen many times. V and J are TRBV7-3 and TRBJ2-3; D is uncertain. Deletions cut 4 bases from V and 8 bases from J, with 16 bases between. This CDR3 has 14 residues. CDR1 SGHTA and CDR2 FQGTGA come from the germline V gene. CDR3 amino acids: CASSSTGGRGTQYF. In nucleotides, the CDR3 is TGTGCCAGCAGCTCCACCGGCGGTCGAGGTACGCAGTATTTT.

This clonotype was seen repeatedly, ten times or more. The gene calls are TRBV7-8 and TRBJ1-4, with unresolved D. Germline CDR1 and CDR2: SGHVS and FQNEAQ. V lost 2 bases and J 5 bases, leaving 0 bases between the germline ends. The CDR3 has 11 residues. CDR3 residues: CASSLNEKLFF. Written as DNA, the CDR3 is TGTGCCAGCAGCTTAAATGAAAAACTGTTTTTT.

The chain combines TRBV10-2 with TRBJ2-7, with D tentatively TRBD2 (5 bases). V lost 2 bases and J 7 bases, leaving 15 bases between the germline ends. This CDR3 has 14 residues. The germline CDR1 and CDR2 sequences are WSHSY and SAAADI. The DNA for the CDR3 is TGCGCCAGCAGTGAGGAGGGTCCCTCGACGGAGCAGTACTTC. Translating it yields CASSEEGPSTEQYF.

A few counts support this clonotype. V gene TRBV6-1 combines with J gene TRBJ1-1; D gene uncertain. The CDR3 totals 15 residues. Trimming left V 5 bases short and J 0 bases short, with 13 bases between. The germline V gene has CDR1 MNHNS and CDR2 SASEGT. CDR3 in DNA: TGTGCCAGCAGTTATCACAGAGACATGAACACTGAAGCTTTCTTT. This sequence encodes CASSYHRDMNTEAFF.

This sequence joins TRBV2 and TRBJ2-3; 8 bases line up with TRBD2. Trimming cost V 4 bases and J 2 bases; bases outside gene matches: 14. Looked up from germline, CDR1 is SNHLY and CDR2 is FYNNEI. There are 18 residues in the CDR3. This chain's CDR3 is CASSGPPTGGGTTDTQYF. CDR3 DNA sequence: TGTGCCAGCAGTGGCCCCCCTACTGGCGGGGGGACCACAGATACGCAGTATTTT.

This clonotype was seen a few times. The chain recombines TRBV7-2 with TRBJ2-3; 7 nucleotides align to TRBD2. CDR1 is SGHTA, CDR2 FQGNSA, per germline. The CDR3 sequence is 16 residues long. Germline trimming cut 5 bases from V and 4 bases from J; bases unmatched to any gene: 12. CDR3 nucleotides: TGTGCCAGCAGCGGTCCGGGACTACGTCTTCCAGATACGCAGTATTTT. Protein sequence: CASSGPGLRLPDTQYF.

In its sample, this clonotype was seen many times. V usage is TRBV7-2 and J usage is TRBJ2-7; 9 nucleotides agree with TRBD1. Losses at the gene ends were 5 bases for V and 2 bases for J; bases not matched to a gene: 7. The germline CDR1 and CDR2 sequences are SGHTA and FQGNSA. This CDR3 is built from 15 residues. CDR3 region: CASSPGQGLTYEQYF. In nucleotides, the CDR3 is TGTGCCAGCAGCCCGGGACAGGGCCTCACCTACGAGCAGTACTTC.

This clonotype has ten or more counts. The chain combines TRBV6-5 with TRBJ1-1; a weak D match, TRBD1 (5 bases). The V end was cut by 0 bases, the J end by 4 bases, with 12 bases between. The CDR3 runs 15 residues. The germline V gene encodes CDR1 MNHEY and CDR2 SVGAGI. The CDR3 DNA sequence: TGTGCCAGCAGTTACTCATGGGGGGGGAGCACTGAAGCTTTCTTT. Translating gives CASSYSWGGSTEAFF.

This clonotype has ten or more counts. CDR3 amino acids: CATTPGMASGYTF. The CDR3 nucleotides are TGTGCCACCACCCCCGGGATGGCGAGTGGCTACACCTTC. The genes are TRBV6-2 or TRBV6-3 and TRBJ1-2; D ambiguous. V was pared by 10 bases and J by 7 bases, with 19 bases between. Germline V gene sequence: CDR1 MNHEY, CDR2 SVGEGT. This CDR3 region has 13 residues.

This clonotype turned up a few times. The chain joins TRBV29-1 to TRBJ1-1, with a tentative D call TRBD1 (5 bases). The CDR3 extends over 13 amino acids. V was clipped by 5 bases and J by 4 bases, with 14 bases between them. Germline-derived CDR1 and CDR2 are SQVTM and ANQGSEA. CDR3 residues: CSVHIGVGTEAFF. The CDR3 nucleotides are TGCAGCGTTCATATAGGGGTTGGCACTGAAGCTTTCTTT.

J is TRBJ1-1 and V is TRBV29-1; TRBD1 might be the D (5 bases). Germline loops: CDR1 SQVTM, CDR2 ANQGSEA. V was clipped by 7 bases and J by 5 bases, with 11 bases between them. The CDR3 runs 11 residues. The CDR3 DNA sequence: TGCAGCGGACGGGGGGGGACTGAAGCTTTCTTT. This codes for CSGRGGTEAFF. Full variable domain (remainder filled in from reference TRBV29-1 and TRBJ1-1): SAVISQKPSRDICQRGTSLTIQCQVDSQVTMMFWYRQQPGQSLTLIATANQGSEATYESGFVIDKFPISRPNLTFSTLTVSNMSPEDSSIYLCSGRGGTEAFFGQGTRLTVV.

This clonotype was seen only a few times. The chain links TRBV5-1 to TRBJ2-1; D possibly corresponds to TRBD2 (6 bases). The germline CDR1 and CDR2 sequences are SGHRS and YFSETQ. V was trimmed by 0 bases and J by 4 bases, leaving 11 bases between them. This CDR3 contains 15 residues. This CDR3 reads CASSLASSVYNEQFF. Written as DNA, the CDR3 is TGCGCCAGCAGCTTGGCGTCTAGCGTGTACAATGAGCAGTTCTTC.

This chain uses TRBV4-1 with TRBJ1-1; unclear D gene. V lost 1 base and J lost 5, with 23 bases in between. The CDR3 totals 18 residues. Germline V CDR1 and CDR2: MGHRA, YSYEKL. The DNA for the CDR3 is TGCGCCAGCAGCCAAGGGGCGGGGAGTGCTGCCGATCGGACTGAAGCTTTCTTT. Amino acids: CASSQGAGSAADRTEAFF.

This clonotype was found many times. The V and J genes are TRBV7-2 and TRBJ1-1; no clear D gene. From germline, CDR1 is SGHTA and CDR2 FQGNSA. V was cut by 5 bases and J by 0 bases, with 10 bases left in between. The CDR3 covers 14 residues. The DNA for the CDR3 is TGTGCCAGCAGCATAAGAGGAGTGAACACTGAAGCTTTCTTT. It translates to CASSIRGVNTEAFF.